A selection of T cell receptor beta chains follows, all from one sample in a study of regulatory T cells. Sequenced by immunoSEQ multiplex PCR; TCRdb stores in-frame clones only, minus some. This sample carries more than 15,000 clones, 92% of them seen once, and the ten largest clones take over 25%. Sequencing was done on a sample of CD8+ T cells sorted from blood. Receptors were obtained from a person between 18 and 35 years old with CD3G deficiency. Each CDR3 is given with its conserved first and last residue. D genes are given only for firm matches. Clone size is shown for a subset of rows, as once, few, many or a class of expanded clone.

cdr3_length,clone_size,d_call,v_call,j_call,cdr3_nt,cdr3_aa
16,NA,NA,TRBV4-3,TRBJ2-1,TGCGCCAGCAGCCAAGGGCAAGCCAGCTCCTACAATGAGCAGTTCTTC,CASSQGQASSYNEQFF
13,NA,TRBD1,TRBV27,TRBJ1-1,TGTGCCAGCAGTTACACAGGGGCGCTTGAAGCTTTCTTT,CASSYTGALEAFF
14,NA,NA,TRBV27,TRBJ2-3,TGTGCCAGCCGAAACCAGGTGCGCACAGATACGCAGTATTTT,CASRNQVRTDTQYF
13,NA,NA,TRBV7-9,TRBJ2-7,TGTGCCAGCAGCTTCGACGGGAGCTACGAGCAGTACTTC,CASSFDGSYEQYF
14,NA,NA,TRBV9,TRBJ2-1,TGTGCCAGCAGCGCCCGACGGGGCTACAATGAGCAGTTCTTC,CASSARRGYNEQFF
13,NA,NA,TRBV4-3,TRBJ2-4,TGCGCCAGCAGCCAAGAGTTTGGGCTTAAACAGTACTTC,CASSQEFGLKQYF
13,NA,NA,TRBV9,TRBJ2-3,TGTGCCAGCAGCTTCGCGACAGCCGATACGCAGTATTTT,CASSFATADTQYF
18,few,TRBD1,TRBV7-6,TRBJ2-5,TGTGCCAGCAGCTTAGCCTTTACGACAGGGCCCCAAAAGGAGACCCAGTACTTC,CASSLAFTTGPQKETQYF
13,NA,NA,TRBV7-9,TRBJ2-1,TGTGCCAGCAGCTTACCAGGGTCCAATGAGCAGTTCTTC,CASSLPGSNEQFF
16,once,NA,TRBV6-6,TRBJ1-2,TGTGCCAGCATGGCATGGGACACCCTACCGGGCTATGGCTACACCTTC,CASMAWDTLPGYGYTF
16,NA,NA,TRBV27,TRBJ1-6,TGTGCCACCGCATGGGGGGGTCTCGATCGGGGCTCACCCCTCCACTTT,CATAWGGLDRGSPLHF
14,NA,NA,TRBV19,TRBJ2-7,TGTGCCACCTCGTCGGGGACGGGTAGGCTCGAGCAGTACTTC,CATSSGTGRLEQYF
15,NA,NA,TRBV2,TRBJ2-3,TGTGCCAGCAGGCCGGGGCTTAACCCCGCAGATACGCAGTATTTT,CASRPGLNPADTQYF
17,NA,TRBD2,TRBV7-9,TRBJ2-1,TGTGCCAGCAGCTTAGCGGGGCAACTAGCGGGGGGCAATGAGCAGTTCTTC,CASSLAGQLAGGNEQFF
15,NA,NA,TRBV7-9,TRBJ2-3,TGTGCCAGCAGCTTAAAACAGGGCTTCACAGATACGCAGTATTTT,CASSLKQGFTDTQYF
16,NA,NA,TRBV9,TRBJ2-5,TGTGCCAGCAGCGCATACCCTCGGGACGGACAAGAGACCCAGTACTTC,CASSAYPRDGQETQYF
15,NA,NA,TRBV4-1,TRBJ2-7,TGCGCCAGCAGCCAAGAATGGGGGATCTCCTACGAGCAGTACTTC,CASSQEWGISYEQYF
14,NA,TRBD2,TRBV6-4,TRBJ2-1,TGTGCCAGCAGTTACTCGGGGACTAGCGGGGTCCAGTTCTTC,CASSYSGTSGVQFF
16,NA,NA,TRBV6-6,TRBJ1-2,TGTGCCAGCAGTTACCGCAGGGTATCTCGGGACTATGGCTACACCTTC,CASSYRRVSRDYGYTF
20,NA,TRBD1,TRBV5-1,TRBJ2-6,TGCGCCAGCAGCCGACGCAAGAGGGACAGGGGCCGCTCTGGGGCCAACGTCCTGACTTTC,CASSRRKRDRGRSGANVLTF
15,NA,NA,TRBV28,TRBJ2-7,TGTGCCAGCAGTTTACCCCCAGGGAAGGGCGGCGAGCAGTACTTC,CASSLPPGKGGEQYF
15,once,NA,TRBV7-3,TRBJ2-7,TGTGCCAGCAGCTCCGTGATGGGGGGCGCCTACGAGCAGTACTTC,CASSSVMGGAYEQYF
15,once,TRBD1,TRBV15,TRBJ2-7,TGTGCCACCAGCAGCGAACGGGACAGGGCCTACGAGCAGTACTTC,CATSSERDRAYEQYF
13,NA,NA,TRBV5-5,TRBJ2-7,TGTGCCAGCAATGGACAGAGCTCCTACGAGCAGTACTTC,CASNGQSSYEQYF
18,NA,TRBD2,TRBV19,TRBJ2-1,TGTGCCAGTAGTACCGTCCCTTCAGCGGGAGGGAGTGACGATGAGCAGTTCTTC,CASSTVPSAGGSDDEQFF
14,NA,NA,TRBV6-5,TRBJ2-1,TGTGCCAGCAGCCTGACAGGCTATTACAATGAGCAGTTCTTC,CASSLTGYYNEQFF
16,NA,NA,TRBV16,TRBJ2-7,TGTGCCAGCAGCCGAAGAATGTCTAGAGAGTCCTACGAGCAGTACTTC,CASSRRMSRESYEQYF
16,NA,NA,TRBV10-1,TRBJ2-2,TGCGCCAGCAGTTGGACAATCCGGCCGAACACCGGGGAGCTGTTTTTT,CASSWTIRPNTGELFF